This TCR beta chain appears in the sequencing data of a study of blood T cell repertoires in COVID-19 (dated by TCRdb to 2020 to 2021). With regard to the full study: Samples covering the acute and convalescent phases of COVID-19 were provided by collaborators in the United States, Italy and Spain. The material from the prospective study consisted of cDNA or gDNA derived from T cells, B-cell-depleted T cells, or PBMCs. Subjects who had been exposed to COVID-19, were actively infected with it, or had recovered from it provided the deeply sampled blood TCRbeta repertoires that made up the dataset. A freely available public database, intended as a resource for researchers studying the immune response to SARS-CoV-2, is where the repertoires were released. Samples were obtained from the ongoing ImmuneRACE study (first 160 participants) and from approximately 1,200 subjects provided by 6 global collaborators. Sample metadata almost always included a de-identified subject ID, COVID-19 status, age in years and sex. HLA class I and class II types, where available, came from metadata supplied by the sample provider rather than from assay-based typing. The investigation overall reported the following: The quantity of clinical and demographic metadata differed by source and by participant and was supplied without curation.

The collaborating institutions used their own protocols to collect whole blood in K2EDTA tubes. For TCRbeta analysis, collaborators shipped samples as frozen whole blood, isolated PBMCs, or DNA extracted from either of those sample types. TCRbeta CDR3 regions were amplified from genomic DNA by means of the immunoSEQ Assay, a bias-controlled multiplex PCR. For the original study's pipeline: Within the assay, amplification of reference gene primers was used to estimate how many nucleated cells each sample contained. To quantify the absolute abundance of each unique TCRbeta CDR3 rearrangement, sequence reads were collapsed and filtered. For each sample, productive Simpson clonality was calculated as the square root of Simpson's diversity index across productive rearrangements. TCRdb took over this immuneACCESS table, retaining in-frame rearrangements with V and J assigned. Such tables are incomplete; in checked studies, under half of the missing clones stem from an unresolved V gene, and the remainder is unexplained. V and J calls and clone size are given by that table; D and trimming were obtained from the DNA. This sample comprises some 29,000 clones, approximately 88% of them detected only once. About 3.2% of the sample lies in the top ten.

The junction carries 7 bases between V and J, which are trimmed by 3 bases and 2 bases respectively. The germline V gene encodes CDR1 LNHDA and CDR2 SQIVND (reference sequence). There are 13 amino acids in the CDR3, from cysteine to phenylalanine inclusive. Just CDR3 DNA is preserved here, 39 bases in frame from base 1. This clone occurred a few times. There is no known antigen for this receptor. Nothing much larger sits one base from this clone, and base qualities are not available. Recombination joined TRBV19 with TRBJ1-2; a confident D gene designation cannot be given. The sequencing input was peripheral blood. The sequence was obtained from a human donor in a cohort sampled during active COVID-19. Read as DNA, the sequence is TGTGCCAGTAGTATTGGAGGAAACTATGGCTACACCTTC. This translates into CASSIGGNYGYTF.